The sequence of this T cell receptor beta chain was determined in a study of regulatory T cells in long-lasting Graves disease. CDR1 SGHTA and CDR2 FQGTGA come from the germline V gene. The trim removed 2 bases at V and 7 bases at J, leaving 8 bases unmatched. This CDR3 is 14 amino acids long. Arm-PCR with iRepertoire HTBI primers amplified the CDR3 regions for these TCR beta libraries. TCRdb re-analysed the multiplex PCR reads in MiXCR, keeping a single row per CDR3 protein. Here the sample spans about 310,000 distinct CDR3 sequences, 22% being singletons. Stated time point: persistent/refractory GD, antithyroid drugs over 5 years with positive TRAb. Researchers made the TCR library from RNA that was extracted from PBMCs.

The material sequenced was peripheral blood mononuclear cells (PBMCs), taken when the disease was refractory, from a patient treated with antithyroid drugs. The sequence was collected from a female donor with Graves disease. The rearrangement links TRBV7-3 to TRBJ2-7, with 7 positions matching TRBD2. CDR3 amino acids: CASSLLRERREQYF. CDR3 nucleotide sequence: TGTGCCAGCAGCTTACTGCGGGAGCGCCGGGAGCAGTACTTC.